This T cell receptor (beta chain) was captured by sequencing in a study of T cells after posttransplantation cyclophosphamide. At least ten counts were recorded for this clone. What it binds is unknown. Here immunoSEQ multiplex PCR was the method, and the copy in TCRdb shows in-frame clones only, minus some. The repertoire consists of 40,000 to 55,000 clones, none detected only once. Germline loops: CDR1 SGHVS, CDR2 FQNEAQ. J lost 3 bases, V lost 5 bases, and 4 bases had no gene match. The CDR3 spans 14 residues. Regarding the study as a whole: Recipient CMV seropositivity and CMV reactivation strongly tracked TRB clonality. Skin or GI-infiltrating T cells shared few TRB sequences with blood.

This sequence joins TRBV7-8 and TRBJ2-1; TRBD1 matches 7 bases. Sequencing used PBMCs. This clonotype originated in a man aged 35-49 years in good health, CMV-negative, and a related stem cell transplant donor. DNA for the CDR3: TGTGCCAGCAGCAAACGGGACAGCTACAATGAGCAGTTCTTC. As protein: CASSKRDSYNEQFF.